This entry lists 10 T cell receptor beta chains sequenced from one sample in a study of OX40 agonist ivuxolimab in advanced cancers. The method was immunoSEQ multiplex PCR; TCRdb's version includes in-frame clones alone and lacks a portion of them. Of around 58,000 clones in the sample, approximately 86% are singletons; the top ten hold roughly 12%. Sample: CD4+ or CD8+ T cells sorted from blood, taken in a trial of the OX40 agonist ivuxolimab. The receptors shown here come from an adult with an advanced solid tumor such as melanoma, head and neck, liver or kidney cancer.

The genes are TRBV29-1 and TRBJ2-7, with D hard to call. Trimming cost V 2 bases and J 2 bases, with 7 bases left between them. This CDR3 has 12 residues. The germline V gene encodes CDR1 SQVTM and CDR2 ANQGSEA. CDR3 sequence (DNA): TGCAGCGTTGAACTGGTAACCTACGAGCAGTACTTC. Translating it yields CSVELVTYEQYF.

The chain carries TRBV27 and TRBJ2-5; D not resolved. The CDR3 has 15 amino acids. Trimming shortened V by 5 bases and J by 1 base, and 14 bases separated the two germline ends. The germline V gene encodes CDR1 MNHEY and CDR2 SMNVEV (reference sequence). CDR3 sequence reads: CASSLAPDLQETQYF. DNA of the CDR3: TGTGCCAGCAGTCTCGCCCCGGATCTCCAAGAGACCCAGTACTTC.

The V and J genes are TRBV4-2 and TRBJ2-2; tentative D call: TRBD2 (5 bases). Germline V gene data show CDR1 as LGHNA and CDR2 as YNFKEQ. Between the trimmed V and J ends, which lost 0 bases and 3 bases, there was a span of 8 bases. The CDR3 runs 15 residues. The CDR3 here is CASSQDRGDTGELFF. Here the CDR3 DNA reads TGTGCCAGCAGCCAAGACCGGGGAGACACCGGGGAGCTGTTTTTT.

The genes are TRBV2 and TRBJ2-1; D gene uncertain. The V end lost 4 bases, the J end lost 3 bases, and 16 bases lay between the germline ends. The CDR3 sequence is 16 residues long. Germline V gene data show CDR1 as SNHLY and CDR2 as FYNNEI. The DNA for the CDR3 is TGTGCCAGCAGTGGGGTCGCCCTGATTGGCTACAATGAGCAGTTCTTC. This encodes CASSGVALIGYNEQFF.

The chain uses TRBV19 and TRBJ1-1; D gene unclear. V gave up 3 bases and J gave up 4 bases, with 9 bases separating them. CDR1 and CDR2 (germline): LNHDA, SQIVND (reference sequence). CDR3 size: 13 residues. CDR3 sequence: CASSISPGTEAFF. The CDR3 DNA follows: TGTGCCAGTAGTATTTCCCCCGGCACTGAAGCTTTCTTT.

The genes are TRBV27 and TRBJ1-1, with D uncertain. The CDR3 contains 14 residues. CDR1 is MNHEY and CDR2 is SMNVEV in the germline V gene (reference sequence). Trimming shortened V by 4 bases and J by 4 bases, and 13 bases separated the two germline ends. This chain's CDR3 is CASSSGMAGTEAFF. In DNA, the CDR3 is TGTGCCAGCAGTTCTGGGATGGCGGGCACTGAAGCTTTCTTT.

The rearrangement joins TRBV4-3 to TRBJ2-7; D perhaps matches TRBD1 (6 bases). In germline, CDR1 is LGHNA, CDR2 YSLEER. The CDR3 contains 15 residues. V shed 0 bases and J shed 0 bases, with 9 bases lying between them. CDR3 DNA sequence: TGCGCCAGCAGCCAAGATAGGGACAACTCCTACGAGCAGTACTTC. Translating it yields CASSQDRDNSYEQYF.

The chain joins TRBV4-3 to TRBJ2-3; 12 bases are shared with TRBD1. Germline CDR1 and CDR2: LGHNA and YSLEER. Unmatched junction bases numbered 14, after V lost 3 bases and J lost 4 bases. This CDR3 has 19 amino acids. This CDR3 reads CASSHVKGRGTGGPDTQYF. CDR3 in DNA: TGCGCCAGCAGCCACGTAAAAGGAAGGGGGACAGGGGGCCCAGATACGCAGTATTTT.

The chain employs TRBV6-5 and TRBJ1-1; D gene unclear. Germline CDR1 reads MNHEY; CDR2 reads SVGAGI. The CDR3 totals 15 residues. V shed 4 bases and J shed 0 bases, with 12 bases lying between them. In nucleotides, the CDR3 is TGTGCCAGCAGTTCGGGGTTAAGCCTGAACACTGAAGCTTTCTTT. Translated: CASSSGLSLNTEAFF.

The V gene is TRBV27, the J gene TRBJ2-3, with a tentative D call TRBD1 (7 bases). CDR1 MNHEY and CDR2 SMNVEV come from the germline V gene (reference sequence). Trimming shortened V by 6 bases and J by 1 base, and 14 bases separated the two germline ends. The CDR3 has 15 residues. The CDR3 DNA reads as TGTGCCAGCAGCCCTCAGGGGGAGGGCACAGATACGCAGTATTTT. Residues: CASSPQGEGTDTQYF.